A selection of T cell receptor beta chains follows, all from one sample in a study of shared clonotypes between healthy human individuals. Sequencing was performed with immunoSEQ multiplex PCR; in TCRdb, only in-frame clones are kept and a portion is missing. The data show around 980,000 clones, roughly 74% seen once. Sequencing was carried out using memory CD4+ T cells from PBMCs. The source of these receptors is a man aged 18 to 29 in good health. Some clones in this sample may be carry-over from other donors' samples. The CDR3 runs from the conserved cysteine through the conserved F or W. D genes are given only for firm matches. Rows may omit the clone size; those that give it use once, few, many or a size class.

size: .
D: TRBD1
V: TRBV5-1
J: TRBJ2-1
DNA: TGCGCCAGCAGCTTGTCATACACGACAGGGGGCTCTTACAATGAGCAGTTCTTC
CDR3: CASSLSYTTGGSYNEQFF

size: .
D: .
V: TRBV5-1
J: TRBJ1-1
DNA: TGCGCCAGCAGCCCAGGGTGGTCCATGAACACTGAAGCTTTCTTT
CDR3: CASSPGWSMNTEAFF

size: .
D: TRBD2
V: TRBV28
J: TRBJ2-3
DNA: TGTGCCAGCAGTACCCGTAGCGGGAGGGCCCAAGATACGCAGTATTTT
CDR3: CASSTRSGRAQDTQYF

size: .
D: .
V: TRBV12-5
J: TRBJ2-3
DNA: TGTGCTAGTGGTTTGATTTACGATACGCAGTATTTT
CDR3: CASGLIYDTQYF

size: .
D: TRBD2
V: TRBV9
J: TRBJ2-1
DNA: TGTGCCAGCAGCGTAGAGTCTAGCGGGAGTTACAATGAGCAGTTCTTC
CDR3: CASSVESSGSYNEQFF

size: few
D: TRBD1
V: TRBV29-1
J: TRBJ1-5
DNA: TGCAGCGCCGGGACAGGGGTCCATCAGCCCCAGCATTTT
CDR3: CSAGTGVHQPQHF

size: .
D: TRBD1
V: TRBV7-6
J: TRBJ1-1
DNA: TGTGCCAGCAGCAGACCGGGACAGGGCACTGAAGCTTTCTTT
CDR3: CASSRPGQGTEAFF

size: .
D: .
V: TRBV7-4
J: TRBJ1-5
DNA: TGTGCCAGCAGCAGCCAAGGGGACGCACGTTATAGCAATCAGCCCCAGCATTTT
CDR3: CASSSQGDARYSNQPQHF

size: .
D: TRBD2
V: TRBV30
J: TRBJ2-4
DNA: TGTGCCTGGAGTTCTAGCGGGAGGGCTCGGATTCAGTACTTC
CDR3: CAWSSSGRARIQYF

size: .
D: .
V: TRBV4-2
J: TRBJ2-7
DNA: TGTGCCAGCAGCCAGGTGACATCCCCTAACGAGCAGTACTTC
CDR3: CASSQVTSPNEQYF

size: few
D: .
V: TRBV7-3
J: TRBJ2-6
DNA: TGTGCCAGCAGCTTAAATTCAGGGGTTGGGGCCAACGTCCTGACTTTC
CDR3: CASSLNSGVGANVLTF

size: few
D: .
V: TRBV25-1
J: TRBJ2-2
DNA: TGTGCCAGCAGTGGTAAGATCTACCCCGGGGAGCTGTTTTTT
CDR3: CASSGKIYPGELFF

size: .
D: .
V: TRBV27
J: TRBJ2-3
DNA: TGTGCCAGCAGTCAACCACCTCCGGTAGGGGATAGCACAGATACGCAGTATTTT
CDR3: CASSQPPPVGDSTDTQYF

size: once
D: .
V: TRBV5-1
J: TRBJ2-3
DNA: TGCGCCAGCAGCGCCGGGACTGGACGGAGTACGCAGTATTTT
CDR3: CASSAGTGRSTQYF

size: .
D: .
V: TRBV7-8
J: TRBJ2-7
DNA: TGTGCCAGCAGCCTCCCTTGGGGGAGAGACTACGAGCAGTACTTC
CDR3: CASSLPWGRDYEQYF

size: .
D: .
V: TRBV11-2
J: TRBJ1-1
DNA: TGTGCCAGCAGCATCAGACCGAGATCCCCCTCTGAAGCTTTCTTT
CDR3: CASSIRPRSPSEAFF

size: .
D: .
V: TRBV4-2
J: TRBJ1-4
DNA: TGTGCCAGCAGCGTACGAGGGGGTGAAAAACTGTTTTTT
CDR3: CASSVRGGEKLFF

size: .
D: TRBD1
V: TRBV2
J: TRBJ2-7
DNA: TGTGCCAGCACCGCGCTGTCGGGACAGAAAACCGAGCAGTACTTC
CDR3: CASTALSGQKTEQYF

size: .
D: TRBD2
V: TRBV27
J: TRBJ2-3
DNA: TGTGCCAGCAGTCCTTGGACTAGCGGGAGCCCAGATACGCAGTATTTT
CDR3: CASSPWTSGSPDTQYF

size: .
D: .
V: TRBV5-1
J: TRBJ1-2
DNA: TGCGCCAGCAGCTTGGAGGGATTATCCGGGGGCTACACCTTC
CDR3: CASSLEGLSGGYTF

size: .
D: TRBD2
V: TRBV7-3
J: TRBJ2-1
DNA: TGTGCCAGCAGGGGCTCCGGGACTAGCGATAGTGAGCAGTTCTTC
CDR3: CASRGSGTSDSEQFF

size: once
D: TRBD1
V: TRBV11-2
J: TRBJ1-3
DNA: TGTGCCAGCAGCTCCGTCGGACAGGCCCCGAGCTCTGGAAACACCATATATTTT
CDR3: CASSSVGQAPSSGNTIYF

size: .
D: TRBD1
V: TRBV19
J: TRBJ2-7
DNA: TGTGCCAGTAGTACTTGGGACAGAAGCTACGAGCAGTACTTC
CDR3: CASSTWDRSYEQYF

size: .
D: TRBD2
V: TRBV4-2
J: TRBJ2-5
DNA: TGTGCCAGCAGCCAAGCTAGCGGGAAAGAGACCCAGTACTTC
CDR3: CASSQASGKETQYF

size: many
D: .
V: TRBV27
J: TRBJ1-5
DNA: TGTGCCAGCAGTTTAGAGCGCCCAGGGCTGAGCAATCAGCCCCAGCATTTT
CDR3: CASSLERPGLSNQPQHF

size: .
D: .
V: TRBV30
J: TRBJ2-2
DNA: TGTGCCTGGAAATCTACATCCTTATACACCGGGGAGCTGTTTTTT
CDR3: CAWKSTSLYTGELFF

size: .
D: .
V: TRBV2
J: TRBJ2-2
DNA: TGTGCCAGCACCTTGCGGGGAAACACCGGGGAGCTGTTTTTT
CDR3: CASTLRGNTGELFF

size: few
D: TRBD2
V: TRBV7-9
J: TRBJ2-1
DNA: TGTGCCAGCAGCTTAGCTCGAGCGGGAGTTTGGAATGAGCAGTTCTTC
CDR3: CASSLARAGVWNEQFF

size: .
D: .
V: TRBV11-2
J: TRBJ2-5
DNA: TGTGCCAGCAGCTTCTGGGGAGAGACCCAGTACTTC
CDR3: CASSFWGETQYF

size: once
D: TRBD1
V: TRBV30
J: TRBJ2-7
DNA: TGTGCCTTCCACCGGGACAGCTACGAGCAGTACTTC
CDR3: CAFHRDSYEQYF

size: .
D: .
V: TRBV9
J: TRBJ2-1
DNA: TGTGCCAGCAGCCCCAGGCTGGCCGGGAATGAGCAGTTCTTC
CDR3: CASSPRLAGNEQFF

size: .
D: TRBD2
V: TRBV5-1
J: TRBJ2-1
DNA: TGCGCCAGCAGCAAAGAGACTAGCGGGTACAATGAGCAGTTCTTC
CDR3: CASSKETSGYNEQFF

size: .
D: .
V: TRBV5-1
J: TRBJ2-2
DNA: TGCGCCAGCCGCGGACAGCCGACGAACACCGGGGAGCTGTTTTTT
CDR3: CASRGQPTNTGELFF

size: .
D: TRBD1
V: TRBV4-2
J: TRBJ1-1
DNA: TGTGCCAGCAGCCAAGTATTGGGCGGGACAGTGAACACTGAAGCTTTCTTT
CDR3: CASSQVLGGTVNTEAFF

size: once
D: TRBD1
V: TRBV5-1
J: TRBJ2-3
DNA: TGCGCCAGCAGCTTGGCGGGACAGGGCCGAGATACGCAGTATTTT
CDR3: CASSLAGQGRDTQYF

size: .
D: .
V: TRBV5-1
J: TRBJ2-3
DNA: TGCGCCAGCAACCCCGTAGGCGGTACAGATACGCAGTATTTT
CDR3: CASNPVGGTDTQYF

size: .
D: TRBD1
V: TRBV7-3
J: TRBJ2-7
DNA: TGTGCCAGCAGCTTGTTACCGGGGACAGGTTACGAGCAGTACTTC
CDR3: CASSLLPGTGYEQYF

size: .
D: TRBD2
V: TRBV27
J: TRBJ2-3
DNA: TGTGCCAGCAGCAAGAGGCTAGCGGTCGTAGATACGCAGTATTTT
CDR3: CASSKRLAVVDTQYF

size: .
D: TRBD1
V: TRBV9
J: TRBJ1-4
DNA: TGTGCCAGCAGCCCCCTAATGTTGGGACAGGGAGTTGAAAAACTGTTTTTT
CDR3: CASSPLMLGQGVEKLFF

size: .
D: .
V: TRBV7-2
J: TRBJ1-1
DNA: TGTGCCAGCAGCTTAGCGGTAGGAACTGAAGCTTTCTTT
CDR3: CASSLAVGTEAFF

size: .
D: .
V: TRBV9
J: TRBJ2-7
DNA: TGTGCCAGCAGCGTTAGCGTGGGGGGAAACTACGAGCAGTACTTC
CDR3: CASSVSVGGNYEQYF

size: .
D: TRBD2
V: TRBV7-6
J: TRBJ2-5
DNA: TGTGCCAGCAGCCCCCTAGCGGGAGTCCGGGAGACCCAGTACTTC
CDR3: CASSPLAGVRETQYF

size: .
D: .
V: TRBV4-3
J: TRBJ2-3
DNA: TGCGCCAGCAGCCAAGACCTAGCGCGAAGCACAGATACGCAGTATTTT
CDR3: CASSQDLARSTDTQYF